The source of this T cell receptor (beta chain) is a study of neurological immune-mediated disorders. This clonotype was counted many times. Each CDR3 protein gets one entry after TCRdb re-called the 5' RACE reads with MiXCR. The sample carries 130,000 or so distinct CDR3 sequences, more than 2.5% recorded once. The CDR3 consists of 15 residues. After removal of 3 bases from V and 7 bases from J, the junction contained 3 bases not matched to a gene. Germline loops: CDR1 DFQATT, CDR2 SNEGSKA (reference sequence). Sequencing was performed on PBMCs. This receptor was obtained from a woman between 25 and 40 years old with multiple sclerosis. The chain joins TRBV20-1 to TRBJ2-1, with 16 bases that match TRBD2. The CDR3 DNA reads TGCAGTGCTAGGGGGACTAGCGGGAGGGGTAATGAGCAGTTCTTC. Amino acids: CSARGTSGRGNEQFF.